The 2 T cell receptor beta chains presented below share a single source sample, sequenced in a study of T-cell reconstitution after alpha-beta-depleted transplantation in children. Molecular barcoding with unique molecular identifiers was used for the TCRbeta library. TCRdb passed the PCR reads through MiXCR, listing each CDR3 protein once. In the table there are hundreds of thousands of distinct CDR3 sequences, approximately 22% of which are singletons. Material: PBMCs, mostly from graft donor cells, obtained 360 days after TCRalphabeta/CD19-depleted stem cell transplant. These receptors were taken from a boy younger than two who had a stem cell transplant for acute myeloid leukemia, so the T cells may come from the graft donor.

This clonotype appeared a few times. The CDR3 sequence is CASVLEMPGGSPGELFF. CDR3 nucleotides: TGTGCCAGCGTTCTCGAAATGCCGGGGGGTAGCCCCGGGGAGCTGTTTTTT. The genes are TRBV12-3 or TRBV12-4 and TRBJ2-2; TRBD2 matches at 7 bases. With V trimmed by 8 bases and J by 6 bases, 18 bases remained unmatched. CDR3 size: 17 residues.

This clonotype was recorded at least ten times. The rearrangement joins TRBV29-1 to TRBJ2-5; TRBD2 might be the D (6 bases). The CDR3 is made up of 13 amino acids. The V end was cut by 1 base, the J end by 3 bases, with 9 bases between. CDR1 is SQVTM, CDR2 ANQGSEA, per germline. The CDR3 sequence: CSVEGGGEETQYF. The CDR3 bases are TGCAGCGTTGAAGGTGGCGGGGAAGAGACCCAGTACTTC.